The source of this TCR beta chain is a study of CD8+CD57+ T cells in acquired aplastic anemia. Study outcomes and limitations: Significant differences in CD8+ Simpson's diversity were not observed between patients and controls.

Remarks on this clonotype: Its antigen is unknown. The missing conserved phenylalanine or tryptophan at the end of this CDR3 makes a read error likely.

Both TCR beta VDJ combination and CDR3 sequence profiling were carried out. Genomic DNA was the template for this profiling. MiXCR was run by TCRdb on the reads, yielding one entry per CDR3 protein. Altogether 200,000 to 250,000 distinct CDR3 sequences are present, around 60% being singletons, with the ten largest covering over 25%. CDR1 and CDR2 from the germline V gene are SGHDT and YYEEEE. With 3 bases removed from V and 6 bases from J, the gap between germline ends came to 9 bases. The length of the CDR3 is 12 residues. The chain combines TRBV5-6 with TRBJ2-5; no clear D gene. Sequences were obtained from sorted CD4+, CD8+, or CD8+CD57+ T cells (not recorded which) from PBMCs. The TCR comes from a human donor in good health. CDR3 sequence reads: CASSSISQTQYS. The CDR3 region has the DNA TGTGCCAGCAGCTCGATCTCGCAGACCCAGTACTCC.